These T cell receptor beta chains were read from a single sample in a study of blood T cell repertoires in COVID-19. Clones were sequenced by immunoSEQ multiplex PCR, and TCRdb holds only the in-frame ones, with some missing. The sample holds 180,000 or so clones, 70% to 90% seen once. The sequencing sample was made of peripheral blood. The source of these receptors is a person aged 70 to 80 with COVID-19, enrolled during active disease. CDR3s include the opening cysteine and the closing phenylalanine or tryptophan. A D gene is named only where the DNA matches it firmly. The size entry is marked missing in some rows and otherwise reads once, few, many or a size class.

clone_size j_call v_call d_call cdr3_length cdr3_aa cdr3_nt
- TRBJ1-5 TRBV7-2 TRBD1 15 CASSFGTGSYQPQHF TGTGCCAGCAGTTTCGGGACAGGGAGTTATCAGCCCCAGCATTTT
- TRBJ1-4 TRBV6-1 TRBD1 16 CASSGIAGGANEKLFF TGTGCCAGCAGTGGAATAGCAGGGGGCGCGAATGAAAAACTGTTTTTT
- TRBJ2-5 TRBV10-3 - 18 CAISERTFQTDRQGTQYF TGTGCCATCAGTGAGAGAACCTTCCAGACCGACCGGCAGGGGACCCAGTACTTC
- TRBJ2-7 TRBV6-2/TRBV6-3 - 15 CASSYSQTTGYEQYF TGTGCCAGCAGTTACTCGCAGACCACGGGCTACGAGCAGTACTTC
- TRBJ2-4 TRBV21-1 - 16 CASSPPGALAKNIQYF TGTGCCAGCAGCCCCCCTGGGGCTTTAGCCAAAAACATTCAGTACTTC
- TRBJ1-2 TRBV5-6 - 15 CASREIQEGIYGYTF TGTGCCAGCAGAGAGATACAGGAAGGCATCTATGGCTACACCTTC
- TRBJ2-3 TRBV28 - 12 CASSYLRDTQYF TGTGCCAGCAGTTACCTCAGGGATACGCAGTATTTT
- TRBJ1-2 TRBV6-2/TRBV6-3 - 13 CASSYLYSVGYTF TGTGCCAGCAGTTACTTGTATAGTGTTGGCTACACCTTC
- TRBJ1-1 TRBV25-1 - 13 CASSPSFNTEAFF TGTGCCAGCAGTCCGAGTTTTAACACTGAAGCTTTCTTT
- TRBJ2-7 TRBV10-3 - 13 CASRDPGKNEQYF TGTGCCTCGCGGGACCCAGGAAAGAACGAGCAGTACTTC
- TRBJ2-3 TRBV6-5 TRBD2 15 CASSRTSASTDTQYF TGTGCCAGCAGTCGGACTAGCGCTAGCACAGATACGCAGTATTTT
once TRBJ2-1 TRBV7-6 - 15 CASSPRQGTNNEQFF TGTGCCAGCAGTCCTCGACAGGGGACTAACAATGAGCAGTTCTTC
- TRBJ2-1 TRBV6-4 TRBD2 15 CASSQLAGRNNEQFF TGTGCCAGCAGTCAACTAGCGGGGAGAAACAATGAGCAGTTCTTC
- TRBJ1-2 TRBV4-1 TRBD1 17 CASSQLITGQGADGYTF TGCGCCAGCAGCCAGCTTATTACGGGACAGGGGGCAGACGGCTACACCTTC
- TRBJ1-2 TRBV7-2 TRBD1 17 CASSLGTGGVDNYGYTF TGTGCCAGCAGCTTAGGTACAGGGGGGGTGGATAACTATGGCTACACCTTC
- TRBJ1-2 TRBV7-9 - 11 CASSLQGSYTF TGTGCCAGCAGCTTACAGGGTAGCTACACCTTC
once TRBJ2-7 TRBV5-1 TRBD2 15 CASRREAAGTYEQYF TGCGCCAGCAGGCGGGAGGCGGCTGGGACCTACGAGCAGTACTTC
- TRBJ1-5 TRBV6-2/TRBV6-3 - 14 CASSWTASNQPQHF TGTGCCAGCAGTTGGACAGCTAGCAATCAGCCCCAGCATTTT
- TRBJ2-1 TRBV11-3 TRBD2 13 CASSPTSLSVQFF TGTGCCAGCAGCCCGACTAGCCTGTCGGTGCAGTTCTTC
- TRBJ1-5 TRBV30 TRBD1 15 CACTSGGVSNQPQHF TGTGCCTGTACATCAGGGGGAGTTAGCAATCAGCCCCAGCATTTT